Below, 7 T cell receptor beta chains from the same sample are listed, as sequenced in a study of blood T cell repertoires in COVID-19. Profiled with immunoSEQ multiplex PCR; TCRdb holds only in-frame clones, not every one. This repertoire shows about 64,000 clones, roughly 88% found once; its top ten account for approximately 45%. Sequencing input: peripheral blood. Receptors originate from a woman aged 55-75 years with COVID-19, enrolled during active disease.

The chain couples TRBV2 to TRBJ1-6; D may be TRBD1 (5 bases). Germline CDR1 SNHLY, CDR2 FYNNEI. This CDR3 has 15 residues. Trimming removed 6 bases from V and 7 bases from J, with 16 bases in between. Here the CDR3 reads CASRWGREANSPLHF. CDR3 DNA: TGTGCCAGCAGGTGGGGCAGGGAGGCCAATTCACCCCTCCACTTT.

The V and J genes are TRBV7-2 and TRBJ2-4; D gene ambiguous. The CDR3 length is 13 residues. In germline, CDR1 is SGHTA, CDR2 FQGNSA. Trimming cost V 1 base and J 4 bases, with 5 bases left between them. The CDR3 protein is CASSLVRKNIQYF. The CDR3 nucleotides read TGTGCCAGCAGCTTAGTCCGGAAAAACATTCAGTACTTC.

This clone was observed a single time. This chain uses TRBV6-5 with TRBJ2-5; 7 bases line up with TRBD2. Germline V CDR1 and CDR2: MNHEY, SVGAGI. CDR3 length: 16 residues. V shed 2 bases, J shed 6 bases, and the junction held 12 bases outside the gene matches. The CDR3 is CASSYLGSAGVKTQYF. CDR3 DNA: TGTGCCAGCAGTTACCTGGGGAGCGCGGGAGTAAAGACCCAGTACTTC.

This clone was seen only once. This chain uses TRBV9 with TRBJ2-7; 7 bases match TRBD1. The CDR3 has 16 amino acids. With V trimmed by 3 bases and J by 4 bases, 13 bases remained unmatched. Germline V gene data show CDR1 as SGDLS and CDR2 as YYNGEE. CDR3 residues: CASSAFSGTALYEQYF. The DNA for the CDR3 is TGTGCCAGCAGCGCATTCTCCGGGACAGCTTTATACGAGCAGTACTTC.

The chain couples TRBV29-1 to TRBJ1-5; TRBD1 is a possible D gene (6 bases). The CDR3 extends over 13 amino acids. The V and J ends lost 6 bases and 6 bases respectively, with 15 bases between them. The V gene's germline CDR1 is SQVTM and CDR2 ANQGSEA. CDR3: CSVAQGMGQPQHF. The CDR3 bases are TGCAGCGTCGCGCAGGGGATGGGTCAGCCCCAGCATTTT.

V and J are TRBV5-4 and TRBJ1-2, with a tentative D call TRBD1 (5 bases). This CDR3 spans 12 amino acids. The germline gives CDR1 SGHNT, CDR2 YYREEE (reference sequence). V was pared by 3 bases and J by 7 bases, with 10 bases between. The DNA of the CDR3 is TGTGCCAGCAGCTCTGCAGGGTCTGGCTACACCTTC. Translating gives CASSSAGSGYTF.

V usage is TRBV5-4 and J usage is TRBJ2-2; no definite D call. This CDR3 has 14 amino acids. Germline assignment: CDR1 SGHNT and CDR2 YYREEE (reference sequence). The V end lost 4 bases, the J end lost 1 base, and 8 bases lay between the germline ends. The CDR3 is CASSPTENTGELFF. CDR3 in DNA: TGTGCCAGCAGCCCTACAGAGAACACCGGGGAGCTGTTTTTT.